This TCR beta chain appears in the sequencing data of a study of T-cell memory formation after mild COVID-19 (dated by TCRdb to 2020 to 2023). The study in broad terms: TCR sequence clusters from the two donors were largely donor specific. The cohort comprised two young, previously healthy adult volunteers, one female and one male. T-cell clones expanding and contracting after mild COVID-19 in a couple of donors were tracked by longitudinal TCRalpha and TCRbeta repertoire sequencing.

This clonotype appeared many times. Its antigen remains undetermined. Base qualities were left out, and no much larger clone turns up one base away. Paper-wide results and their limitations: Some responding clones were found in pre-infection memory, which suggests that pre-existing cross-reactive memory T cells took part in the SARS-CoV-2 response. SARS-CoV-2 specificity of the second-wave clones peaking on day 37 was not confirmed. Contracting CD4+ clones were located mainly in the CM and EM memory subsets, whereas CD8+ clones were found to be enriched in EMRA. Clones contracting from day 15 to 85 had balanced CD4/CD8 phenotypes, while a second wave expanding from day 15 to 37 was biased towards CD4+. Only a couple of mild cases were covered in the study, and larger cohorts including severe cases with pre-infection samples were considered necessary.

PBMCs were isolated by Ficoll-Paque density gradient centrifugation. The sequencer was an Illumina NovaSeq 6000. cDNA libraries for TCRalpha and TCRbeta were prepared by 5'RACE using constant-segment primers, with sample barcodes and unique molecular identifiers added. RNA was extracted from every sample with Trizol reagent. Amplification of the libraries took two PCR steps, and the second step added a second sample barcode plus Illumina TruSeq adapters. Libraries were sequenced on an Illumina NovaSeq with 2 x 150 bp paired-end reads. Per the authors' processing: Reads were demultiplexed and collapsed into UMI-guided consensus sequences with migec v1.2.7. Using mixcr v2.1.11, UMI consensuses were aligned to TRA and TRB V and J templates and then assembled into clonotypes. A clonotype was counted as expanded or contracted only if both edgeR and NoisET called the change significant, with noise models trained on biological replicates. For edgeR calls, a false discovery rate-adjusted p below 0.01 and a log2 fold-change threshold of 1 were applied. As an exploratory analysis of dynamics, max-normalized trajectories of the 1000 most abundant clonotypes were examined by PCA with hierarchical clustering. Separately sequenced CD4+ and CD8+ repertoires were used to assign a CD4 or CD8 phenotype to each responding clone. TCRdb applied fastp at Q25 and MiXCR to the public reads, then kept only in-frame beta chains. All rows with the same CDR3 protein become a single entry with the most common DNA and genes. TCRdb's processing, not the study's, gives the V and J calls here. The sample data list around 370,000 distinct CDR3 sequences, and over 20% of these were observed just once. Under 15% of the sample rests with the top ten.

CDR1 and CDR2 are drawn from the germline V gene (reference sequence): LGHDT, YNNKEL. The CDR3, from cysteine to phenylalanine, totals 13 residues. Only the CDR3 region is kept as DNA, spanning 39 bases read in frame from base 1. Trimming at the junction amounts to 5 bases on V and 2 bases on J, and the germline ends lie 9 bases apart. The chain joins TRBV3-1 to TRBJ1-2; no D gene can be assigned with confidence. The sequencing input was PBMCs or a T cell subset sorted from them (not recorded which). This receptor was obtained from an adult woman who had mild COVID-19 (a few samples of this study predate the infection). The sample titles of this study are shuffled in the database, so cell type and time point are left out; the donor was told from shared clones. CDR3 loop: CASSEGRNYGYTF. The DNA sequence follows: TGTGCCAGCAGCGAAGGGAGAAACTATGGCTACACCTTC.